These T cell receptor beta chains were read from a single sample in a study of T cell responses to AZD1222 COVID-19 vaccine. Libraries were prepared by immunoSEQ multiplex PCR; TCRdb keeps only in-frame clonotypes and omits some of them. The sample has 80,000 or so clones; roughly 85% are singletons. The sequencing used peripheral blood, collected on day 0 of AZD1222 vaccination. The receptors come from an adult in good health. CDR3s include the opening cysteine and the closing phenylalanine or tryptophan. D genes are given only for firm matches. Size is stated for part of the rows, as once, few or many counts, or as a class when the clone is expanded.

D	V	size	J	CDR3
NA	TRBV5-1	NA	TRBJ1-1	CASSPMEANTEAFF
NA	TRBV4-3	NA	TRBJ1-2	CASSQGTRGFGYTF
NA	TRBV7-2	NA	TRBJ1-2	CASSLDRLPHGYTF
TRBD1	TRBV19	NA	TRBJ1-1	CASSTAQGVTEAFF
TRBD2	TRBV3-1/TRBV3-2	NA	TRBJ2-7	CASSTRGSGRGGRAGYEQYF
NA	TRBV21-1	NA	TRBJ2-7	CASTKERRGFRDRSYEQYF
NA	TRBV6-5	NA	TRBJ1-1	CASSYGADAEAFF
TRBD1	TRBV4-3	NA	TRBJ1-4	CASSPPGQIHEKLFF
NA	TRBV6-2/TRBV6-3	NA	TRBJ1-5	CASSYIQGRNQPQHF
NA	TRBV10-3	NA	TRBJ2-5	CAISESGGMKTQYF
TRBD1	TRBV11-2	NA	TRBJ2-7	CASSTGTGTTYEQYF
TRBD1	TRBV4-2	NA	TRBJ2-3	CASSQERPGGGTDTQYF
NA	TRBV4-2	medium-sized	TRBJ1-1	CASSQTLQTVNTEAFF
NA	TRBV11-2	NA	TRBJ2-7	CASSLALVYEQYF
NA	TRBV7-6	NA	TRBJ2-7	CASSLLTGMTYEQYF
NA	TRBV5-1	once	TRBJ2-1	CASSLLGTSSYNEQFF
NA	TRBV5-1	once	TRBJ2-7	CASSLAYRDEQYF
TRBD2	TRBV20-1	NA	TRBJ2-3	CSASLTAGGSDTQYF
NA	TRBV3-1/TRBV3-2	NA	TRBJ1-2	CASSQTIGGVYGYTF
NA	TRBV21-1	NA	TRBJ2-1	CATPGRGWCEQFF
TRBD1	TRBV7-9	NA	TRBJ1-6	CASSPTGEHSPLHF
NA	TRBV5-4	few	TRBJ2-7	CASSPGVAAGEQYF
TRBD1	TRBV7-9	medium-sized	TRBJ1-1	CASSTGQGNTEAFF
NA	TRBV9	NA	TRBJ1-2	CASTLSGGTNYGYTF
NA	TRBV6-1	NA	TRBJ2-4	CASSEGGPKNIQYF
TRBD2	TRBV29-1	NA	TRBJ2-1	CSVEREGFYNEQFF
NA	TRBV7-3	NA	TRBJ2-2	CASSLKGTGELFF
NA	TRBV9	NA	TRBJ2-7	CASSVEVGGSSYEQYF
NA	TRBV27	NA	TRBJ2-7	CASSLGVRYEQYF
TRBD1	TRBV9	NA	TRBJ1-3	CASSATGGNTIYF
TRBD1	TRBV30	NA	TRBJ1-2	CAGTASPGDGYTF
NA	TRBV6-2/TRBV6-3	once	TRBJ1-1	CASSSLTESPQAFF
NA	TRBV19	NA	TRBJ1-5	CASRTEGRSDQPQHF
TRBD1	TRBV4-3	NA	TRBJ1-3	CASSQDFGNSGTGGNTIYF
TRBD1	TRBV7-9	few	TRBJ2-7	CASHPRTGDDYEQYF
TRBD2	TRBV6-6	NA	TRBJ2-1	CASRIAGDYNEQFF
TRBD2	TRBV6-2/TRBV6-3	NA	TRBJ2-5	CASSYGVSGGAQYF
TRBD2	TRBV4-3	few	TRBJ2-3	CASSQGSGGGTDTQYF
NA	TRBV6-9	NA	TRBJ2-5	CASSYSTGPAETQYF
NA	TRBV2	NA	TRBJ1-2	CASKGTNYGYTF
NA	TRBV5-1	NA	TRBJ1-5	CASSLGADQPQHF
TRBD1	TRBV7-2	once	TRBJ1-6	CASSIRGRTGASPLHF
TRBD2	TRBV9	NA	TRBJ2-1	CASSASGVVNEQFF
NA	TRBV7-7	few	TRBJ2-1	CASSLAGASNNEQFF
NA	TRBV9	NA	TRBJ2-7	CASSVGQGLGGEQYF
TRBD1	TRBV30	NA	TRBJ1-4	CAWSVGQGTTNEKLFF
NA	TRBV2	NA	TRBJ2-7	CASSAPDRVLWGVSDEQYF
NA	TRBV3-1/TRBV3-2	NA	TRBJ1-5	CASSQGENQPQHF
TRBD1	TRBV11-2	NA	TRBJ1-2	CASSRMRDRGLRGYTF
TRBD2	TRBV9	NA	TRBJ2-7	CASSPTSGAEGEQYF
NA	TRBV13	NA	TRBJ1-2	CASSATGRLAYGYTF